The 6 T cell receptor beta chains below were found in one sample sequenced in a study of blood T cell repertoires in COVID-19. Only in-frame clones appear in the TCRdb table, and some are missing; sequencing was by immunoSEQ multiplex PCR. The data contain around 110,000 clones, 75% to 90% of them singletons. Sequenced: peripheral blood. The origin of the receptors is a man aged 40-55 years with acute or convalescent COVID-19.

This clone was detected only once. The V gene is TRBV5-6, the J gene TRBJ1-2; 9 nucleotides line up with TRBD1. CDR1 SGHDT and CDR2 YYEEEE come from the germline V gene. This CDR3 spans 17 amino acids. Trimming took 0 bases from V and 4 from J; bases not matched to a gene: 10. In nucleotides, the CDR3 is TGTGCCAGCAGCTTGGATTTACAGGGGGCGAGCCTCTATGGCTACACCTTC. Its protein is CASSLDLQGASLYGYTF.

The chain couples TRBV12-3 or TRBV12-4 to TRBJ2-1; a possible D gene is TRBD1 (5 bases). V lost 3 bases to trimming and J lost 3 bases, with 6 bases between them. The CDR3 covers 13 residues. Written as DNA, the CDR3 is TGTGCCAGCAGTTTTGACAGCTACAATGAGCAGTTCTTC. Its translation is CASSFDSYNEQFF.

The chain recombines TRBV30 with TRBJ1-6; no firm D call. Trimming stripped 2 bases from V and 2 bases from J, with 7 bases between. Germline CDR1 is GTSNPN and CDR2 is SVGIG (reference sequence). This CDR3 has 14 residues. CDR3 bases: TGTGCCTGGAGTTCAGATACCTATAATTCACCCCTCCACTTT. It is translated as CAWSSDTYNSPLHF. Looking up the rest from reference TRBV30 and TRBJ1-6 gives the full variable domain: SQTIHQWPATLVQPVGSPLSLECTVEGTSNPNLYWYRQAAGRGLQLLFYSVGIGQISSEVPQNLSASRPQDRQFILSSKKLLLSDSGFYLCAWSSDTYNSPLHFGNGTRLTVT.

This clone has a handful of counts. The rearrangement links TRBV5-5 to TRBJ1-2, with 7 bases matching TRBD1. The trim removed 1 base at V and 2 bases at J, leaving 2 bases unmatched. This CDR3 is 14 amino acids long. Germline V gene sequence: CDR1 SGHKS, CDR2 YYEKEE (reference sequence). In nucleotides, the CDR3 is TGTGCCAGCAGCTTGTTACAGGGGAACTATGGCTACACCTTC. As protein: CASSLLQGNYGYTF.

The chain recombines TRBV4-1 with TRBJ1-5, with D unresolved. Trimming left V 0 bases short and J 5 bases short, with 11 bases between. CDR1 and CDR2 from the germline V gene are MGHRA and YSYEKL. CDR3 length: 15 amino acids. In DNA form, the CDR3 reads TGCGCCAGCAGCCAAGATCTTGTTCGAGATCAGCCCCAGCATTTT. Encoded protein: CASSQDLVRDQPQHF.

This chain connects TRBV6-6 to TRBJ1-5; D unresolved. In germline, CDR1 is MNHNY, CDR2 SVGAGI (reference sequence). CDR3 length: 13 amino acids. V was pared by 2 bases and J by 7 bases, with 9 bases between. The CDR3 region has the DNA TGTGCCAGCAGTTACGGAGGCTGGCAGCCCCAGCATTTT. Amino acids: CASSYGGWQPQHF.